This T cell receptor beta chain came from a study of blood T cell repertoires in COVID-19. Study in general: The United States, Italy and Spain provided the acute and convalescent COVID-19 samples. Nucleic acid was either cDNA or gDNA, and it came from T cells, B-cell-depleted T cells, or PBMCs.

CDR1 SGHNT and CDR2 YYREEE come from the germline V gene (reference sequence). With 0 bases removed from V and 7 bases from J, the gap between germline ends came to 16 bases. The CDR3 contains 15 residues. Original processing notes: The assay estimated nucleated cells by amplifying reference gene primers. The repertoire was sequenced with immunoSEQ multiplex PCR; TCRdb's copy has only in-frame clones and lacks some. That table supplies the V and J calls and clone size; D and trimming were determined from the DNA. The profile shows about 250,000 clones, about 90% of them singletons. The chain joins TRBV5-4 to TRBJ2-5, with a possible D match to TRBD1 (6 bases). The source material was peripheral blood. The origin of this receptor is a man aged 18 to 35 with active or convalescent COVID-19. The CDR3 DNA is TGTGCCAGCAGCTTGGAGGTCAGGGGTGGTGGGACCCAGTACTTC. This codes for CASSLEVRGGGTQYF.